The next 6 T cell receptor beta chains were all read from a single sample in a study of CD8 T cells in Susac syndrome. With random hexamers, reverse transcription was performed on about 0.5 to 1 ug of RNA. TCRdb passed the immunoSEQ multiplex PCR reads through MiXCR, listing each CDR3 protein once. This repertoire shows hundreds of thousands of distinct CDR3 sequences, about nine tenths found once; its top ten account for around 0.18%. Sequencing used CD8+ T cells from PBMCs. All receptors derive from a human donor with multiple sclerosis.

This chain links TRBV15 with TRBJ1-5; D uncertain. Germline-derived CDR1 and CDR2 are LNHNV and YYDKDF (reference sequence). Trimming removed 4 bases from V and 1 base from J, with 14 bases in between. The CDR3 is made up of 16 amino acids. CDR3: CATSTYGSGSNQPQHF. CDR3 in DNA: TGTGCCACCAGCACCTACGGGTCGGGCAGCAATCAGCCCCAGCATTTT. The variable domain in full, completed from reference TRBV15 and TRBJ1-5, reads DAMVIQNPRYQVTQFGKPVTLSCSQTLNHNVMYWYQQKSSQAPKLLFHYYDKDFNNEADTPDNFQSRRPNTSFCFLDIRSPGLGDTAMYLCATSTYGSGSNQPQHFGDGTRLSIL.

The J gene is TRBJ2-7, the V gene TRBV20-1, with D possibly TRBD2 on 6 matching bases. V was pared by 0 bases and J by 3 bases, with 12 bases between. The CDR3 sequence is 14 residues long. Looked up from germline, CDR1 is DFQATT and CDR2 is SNEGSKA (reference sequence). CDR3 sequence: CSARDTGVDYEQYF. The DNA for the CDR3 is TGCAGTGCTAGAGATACGGGAGTGGACTACGAGCAGTACTTC.

V gene TRBV5-5 combines with J gene TRBJ2-2; a weak D match, TRBD1 (6 bases). The V and J ends lost 4 bases and 7 bases respectively, with 26 bases between them. Germline CDR1 SGHKS, CDR2 YYEKEE (reference sequence). CDR3 length equals 18 residues. The CDR3 reads CASSPSHREVIINGELFF. The CDR3 coding sequence is TGTGCCAGCAGCCCAAGCCACAGGGAAGTAATAATCAACGGGGAGCTGTTTTTT.

The CDR3 sequence is CSVGAPQGADTGELFF. For the CDR3, the DNA is TGCAGCGTGGGGGCACCTCAGGGCGCGGACACCGGGGAGCTGTTTTTT. V and J are TRBV29-1 and TRBJ2-2; D possibly corresponds to TRBD1 (6 bases). CDR1 and CDR2 from the germline V gene are SQVTM and ANQGSEA. Deletions cut 6 bases from V and 3 bases from J, with 20 bases between. The CDR3 runs 16 residues.

V gene TRBV7-9 combines with J gene TRBJ2-1; the match to TRBD2 covers 11 bases. The CDR3 loop spans 15 amino acids. Germline values: CDR1 SEHNR, CDR2 FQNEAQ (reference sequence). Trimming took 5 bases from V and 9 from J; bases not matched to a gene: 9. CDR3 region: CASSTPGLAETEQFF. CDR3 in DNA: TGTGCCAGCAGCACCCCGGGACTAGCGGAGACTGAGCAGTTCTTC.

The chain has TRBV5-1 and TRBJ2-3; TRBD2 agrees at 16 bases. J was trimmed by 6 bases and V by 2 bases; bases with no gene match: 6. Germline V gives CDR1 SGHRS, CDR2 YFSETQ. The CDR3 has 17 amino acids. Here the CDR3 reads CASSLTGLAGGPDTQYF. The CDR3 bases are TGCGCCAGCAGCTTAACGGGACTAGCGGGGGGGCCGGATACGCAGTATTTT.